The source of this TCR beta chain is a study of T cell responses to AZD1222 COVID-19 vaccine. Findings and limits, study-wide: The study reported that nearly half of spike-specific TCRs target unmutated variant regions. Clonal diversity may have been underestimated in mostly white British donors.

Trimming left V 6 bases short and J 3 bases short, with 15 bases between. This CDR3 is built from 14 residues. CDR1 is KGHSH and CDR2 is LQKENI in the germline V gene. This clone was counted between two and nine times. Its matching antigen is unknown. The table came from immunoSEQ multiplex PCR; TCRdb's copy has only in-frame clones and leaves some out. Counted here are approximately 140,000 clones, about 89% occurring once; the ten biggest clones make up 5% to 5.5%. The chain carries TRBV18 and TRBJ2-7; D perhaps matches TRBD1 (6 bases). This receptor was identified in an adult in good health. The specimen was peripheral blood, collected on day 0 of AZD1222 vaccination. CDR3: CASSDDRLRYEQYF. The CDR3 region has the DNA TGTGCCAGCTCGGACGACAGGTTGCGCTACGAGCAGTACTTC.